This T cell receptor (beta chain) comes out of a study of T cell responses to AZD1222 COVID-19 vaccine (dated by TCRdb to about 2021). Regarding the study in general: Because spike-specific TCR depth and breadth did not differ between the two schedules, AZD1222 recipients who got a second dose at roughly 4 weeks were pooled with those who got a second dose at roughly 12 weeks. A total of 230 to 250 trial participants underwent TCR sequencing, of whom about 210 received two doses of AZD1222 and about 25 received two doses of the MenACWY control vaccine. Trial participants were enrolled by age into 18-55, 56-69 and 70-plus year subgroups, with around 140, 26 and 57 TCR-sequenced participants respectively.

At the junction V is shortened by 5 bases and J by 0 bases; bases outside the gene matches: 3. From the cysteine up to the phenylalanine, the CDR3 has a length of 16 residues. Solely the CDR3 DNA is kept, with 48 bases framed from the first base. The CDR1 and CDR2 encoded by the germline V gene are SGHAT and FQNNGV. The research as a whole found: Participants were mostly white British, with more females than males. The authors suggested clonal diversity may have been underestimated. The whole spike protein was spanned by vaccine-associated CD4 TCRs, and dominant responses were seen in regions 160-218 and 743-854. Conclusions about previously exposed vaccinees are limited because only 6 or 7 AZD1222 recipients were SARS-CoV-2 seropositive at baseline. No day 14 peak-response samples were available, so repertoires were characterized only after the peak T cell response. Reportedly, almost half of the unique spike-specific TCRs recognized epitopes lying outside the regions that are mutated in the B.1.351 and B.1.1.7 variants. After two AZD1222 doses, both the breadth and the depth of spike-specific TCRs were significantly higher than at day 0 and than in MenACWY recipients. The 56-69-year group was small, and its depth increase did not reach significance, likely because of low power.

The CDR3 regions of human TCRbeta chains were analyzed by immunosequencing. The study's processing was this. TCRs in the repertoires were matched against a reference library of SARS-CoV-2-specific TCRs that had been generated with the MIRA antigen-specificity platform. Breadth meant the fraction of unique TCRs that were SARS-CoV-2-associated, whereas depth meant the fraction of total T cells that were SARS-CoV-2-associated. Using the MIRA data, each spike-specific TCR was mapped to the spike region that the TCR reacts to and placed in a CD4 or CD8 class. Log10-transformed breadth and depth values were compared by one-way ANOVA with Sidak's multiple comparisons tests. What TCRdb holds here is the immuneACCESS table cut down to in-frame rearrangements. Part of the clones is not present; checked against another copy, under half of the missing clones reflect an unresolved V gene, and the others are unexplained. The D gene and trimming were derived from the DNA, and the V and J assignments and clone size from that table. Within this sample are more than 110,000 clones, with 92% of them counted one time only. About 3.2% of the sample belongs to the ten largest clones.

A remark on this clone: Its cognate antigen has yet to be identified. Per-base qualities were not stored, and no clone one base away is much larger.

What this sample's time point label stands for: baseline before first vaccination. Vaccinee samples were obtained from the UK trials COV001 and COV002, which included a single-blind randomized controlled phase 2/3 trial of AZD1222 (ChAdOx1 nCoV-19) in healthy adults. For TCRbeta chain sequencing, PBMC samples from trial participants were taken at day 0 and at day 28 after the second dose. This sequence was found in an adult in good health. The material was peripheral blood, obtained on day 0 of AZD1222 vaccination. In this chain, TRBV11-2 is recombined with TRBJ2-3; 12 middle bases align to TRBD2. CDR3 loop: CASSLGTSGSTDTQYF. The nucleotide sequence reads as follows: TGTGCCAGCAGCCTCGGGACTAGCGGGAGCACAGATACGCAGTATTTT.